The entry that follows covers one TCR beta chain sequence. This sample is drawn from a study of blood T cell repertoires in COVID-19. Overall study context: The samples span acute and convalescent COVID-19 from the United States, Italy and Spain. PBMCs, B-cell-depleted T cells, or T cells provided the cDNA or gDNA that made up the material.

Per the original methods: Researchers report that nucleated cell counts were estimated from reference gene primer amplification. Clones were read by immunoSEQ multiplex PCR, and TCRdb kept only the in-frame ones, dropping some. V and J calls and clone size are given by that table; D and trimming were obtained from the DNA. The data contain under 250,000 clones, 60% to 85% of them seen just once; the ten biggest clones take up about 7%. The CDR3 consists of 16 residues. V lost 2 bases, J lost 1 base, and 6 bases stayed unmatched. Germline CDR1 and CDR2: SNHLY and FYNNEI. The gene calls are TRBV2 and TRBJ2-3; 7 positions agree with TRBD1. The clonotype comes from an older woman with acute or convalescent COVID-19. Sequenced material: peripheral blood. The CDR3 nucleotides are TGTGCCAGCAGTGAATCTATAGGACAGGGCACAGATACGCAGTATTTT. Encoded protein: CASSESIGQGTDTQYF.